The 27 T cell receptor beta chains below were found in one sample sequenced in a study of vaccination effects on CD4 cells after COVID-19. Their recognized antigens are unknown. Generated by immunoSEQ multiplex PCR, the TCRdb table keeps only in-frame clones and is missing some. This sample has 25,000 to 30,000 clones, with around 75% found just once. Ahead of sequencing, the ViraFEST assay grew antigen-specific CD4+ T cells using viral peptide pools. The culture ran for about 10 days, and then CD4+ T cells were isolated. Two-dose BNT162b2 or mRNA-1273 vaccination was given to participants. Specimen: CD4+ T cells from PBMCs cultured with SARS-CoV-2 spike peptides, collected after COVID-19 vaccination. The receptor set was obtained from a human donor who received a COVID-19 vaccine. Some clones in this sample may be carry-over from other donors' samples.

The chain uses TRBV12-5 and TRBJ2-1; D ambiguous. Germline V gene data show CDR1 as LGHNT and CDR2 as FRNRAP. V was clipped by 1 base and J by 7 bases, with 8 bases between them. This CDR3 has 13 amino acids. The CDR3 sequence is CASGLEDGNEQFF. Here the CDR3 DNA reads TGTGCTAGTGGTTTGGAGGACGGGAATGAGCAGTTCTTC.

In DNA, the CDR3 is TGTGCCAGCAGCCAGATGGGACATCGCCAAGAGACCCAGTACTTC. It codes for CASSQMGHRQETQYF. The J gene is TRBJ2-5, the V gene TRBV3-1 (or the pseudogene TRBV3-2), with D possibly TRBD1 on 6 matching bases. Germline lookup yields CDR1 LGHDT and CDR2 YNNKEL (reference sequence). Trimming took off 3 bases at V and 1 base at J, with 12 bases between the two ends. The CDR3 has 15 amino acids.

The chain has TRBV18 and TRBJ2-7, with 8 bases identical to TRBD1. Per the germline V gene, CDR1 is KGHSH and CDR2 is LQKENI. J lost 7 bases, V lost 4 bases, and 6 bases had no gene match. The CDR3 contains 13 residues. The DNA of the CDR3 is TGTGCCAGCTCACGGGACAGGATGGGGGAGCAGTACGTC. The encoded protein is CASSRDRMGEQYV.

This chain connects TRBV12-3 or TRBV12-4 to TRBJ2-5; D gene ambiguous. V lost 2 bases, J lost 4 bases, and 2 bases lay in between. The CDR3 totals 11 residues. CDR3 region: CASSLRETQYF. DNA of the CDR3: TGTGCCAGCAGTTTACGAGAGACCCAGTACTTC.

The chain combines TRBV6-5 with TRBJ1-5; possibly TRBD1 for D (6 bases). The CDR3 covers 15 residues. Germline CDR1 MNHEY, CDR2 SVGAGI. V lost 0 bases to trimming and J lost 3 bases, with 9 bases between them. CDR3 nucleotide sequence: TGTGCCAGCAGTTACTCGTCAGGGGACAATCAGCCCCAGCATTTT. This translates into CASSYSSGDNQPQHF.

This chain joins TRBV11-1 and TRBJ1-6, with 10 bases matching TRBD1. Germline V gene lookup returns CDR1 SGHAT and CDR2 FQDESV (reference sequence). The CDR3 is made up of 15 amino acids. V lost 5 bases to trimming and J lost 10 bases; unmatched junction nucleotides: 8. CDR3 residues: CASSQRGTGESPLHF. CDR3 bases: TGTGCCAGCAGCCAACGGGGGACAGGGGAATCACCCCTCCACTTT.

As DNA, the CDR3 is TGCGCCAGCAGCCAAGACAGCAGCACAGATACGCAGTATTTT. This gives the protein CASSQDSSTDTQYF. This chain links TRBV4-3 with TRBJ2-3; unclear D gene. Germline CDR1 and CDR2: LGHNA and YSLEER. V lost 0 bases and J lost 0, with 4 bases in between. The CDR3 covers 14 residues.

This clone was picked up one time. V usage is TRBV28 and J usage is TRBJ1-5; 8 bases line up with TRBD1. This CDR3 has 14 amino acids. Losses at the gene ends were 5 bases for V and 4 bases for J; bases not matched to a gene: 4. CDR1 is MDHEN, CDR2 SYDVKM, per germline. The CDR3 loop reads CASSAGGRNQPQHF. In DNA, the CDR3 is TGTGCCAGCAGTGCAGGGGGCAGGAATCAGCCCCAGCATTTT.

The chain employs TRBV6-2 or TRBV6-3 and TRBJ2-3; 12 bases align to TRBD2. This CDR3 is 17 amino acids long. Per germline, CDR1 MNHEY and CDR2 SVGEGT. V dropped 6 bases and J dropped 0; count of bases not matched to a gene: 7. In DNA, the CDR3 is TGTGCCAGCAGCCGATCTACTAGCGGGGGGAGCACAGATACGCAGTATTTT. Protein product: CASSRSTSGGSTDTQYF.

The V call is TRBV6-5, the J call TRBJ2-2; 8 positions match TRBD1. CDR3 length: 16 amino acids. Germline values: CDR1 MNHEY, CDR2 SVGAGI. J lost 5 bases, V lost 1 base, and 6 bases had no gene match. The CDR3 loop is CASSYFGTGGTGELFF. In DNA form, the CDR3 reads TGTGCCAGCAGTTACTTTGGGACAGGAGGGACCGGGGAGCTGTTTTTT.

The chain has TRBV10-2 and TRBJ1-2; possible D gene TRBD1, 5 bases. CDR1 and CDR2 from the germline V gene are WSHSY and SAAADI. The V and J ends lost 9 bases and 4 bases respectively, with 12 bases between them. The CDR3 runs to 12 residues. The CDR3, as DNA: TGCGCCAGTACCGGGACCTCCTATGGCTACACCTTC. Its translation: CASTGTSYGYTF.

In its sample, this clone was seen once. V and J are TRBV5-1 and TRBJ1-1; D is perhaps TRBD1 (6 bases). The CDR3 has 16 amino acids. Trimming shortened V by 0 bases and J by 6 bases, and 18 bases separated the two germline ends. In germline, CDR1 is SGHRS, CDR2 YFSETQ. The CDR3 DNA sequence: TGCGCCAGCAGCTTGGCCCCTGGTGGGGCAGGGGCTGAAGCTTTCTTT. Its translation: CASSLAPGGAGAEAFF.

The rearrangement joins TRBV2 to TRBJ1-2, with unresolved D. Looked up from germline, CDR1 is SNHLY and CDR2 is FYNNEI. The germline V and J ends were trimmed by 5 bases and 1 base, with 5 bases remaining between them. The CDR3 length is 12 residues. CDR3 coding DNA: TGTGCCAGCAGTTGGGGTAACTATGGCTACACCTTC. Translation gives CASSWGNYGYTF.

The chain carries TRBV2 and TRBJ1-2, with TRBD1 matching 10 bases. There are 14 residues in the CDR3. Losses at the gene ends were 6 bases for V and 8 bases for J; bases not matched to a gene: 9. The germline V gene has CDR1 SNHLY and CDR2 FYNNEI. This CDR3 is CASRGQGLVGGYTF. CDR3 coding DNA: TGTGCCAGCAGGGGACAGGGGTTGGTAGGCGGCTACACCTTC. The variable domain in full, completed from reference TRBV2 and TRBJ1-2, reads EPEVTQTPSHQVTQMGQEVILRCVPISNHLYFYWYRQILGQKVEFLVSFYNNEISEKSEIFDDQFSVERPDGSNFTLKIRSTKLEDSAMYFCASRGQGLVGGYTFGSGTRLTVV.

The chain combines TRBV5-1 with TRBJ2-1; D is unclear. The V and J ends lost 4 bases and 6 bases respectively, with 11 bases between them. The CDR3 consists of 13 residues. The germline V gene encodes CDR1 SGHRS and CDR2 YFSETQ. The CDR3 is CASSGRQSNEQFF. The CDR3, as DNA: TGCGCCAGCAGCGGAAGACAATCCAATGAGCAGTTCTTC.

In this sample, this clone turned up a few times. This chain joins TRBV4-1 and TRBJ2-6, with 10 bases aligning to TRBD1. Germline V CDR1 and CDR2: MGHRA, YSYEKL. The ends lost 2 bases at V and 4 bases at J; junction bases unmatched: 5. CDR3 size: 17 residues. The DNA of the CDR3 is TGCGCCAGCAGCCAACCGGGACAGGGGTGGGGGGCCAACGTCCTGACTTTC. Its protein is CASSQPGQGWGANVLTF.

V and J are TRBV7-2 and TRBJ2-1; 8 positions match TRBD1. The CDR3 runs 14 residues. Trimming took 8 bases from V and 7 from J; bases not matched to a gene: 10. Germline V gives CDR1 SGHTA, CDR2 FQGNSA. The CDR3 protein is CASGKPGGGNEQFF. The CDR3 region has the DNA TGTGCCAGCGGCAAGCCAGGGGGCGGGAATGAGCAGTTCTTC.

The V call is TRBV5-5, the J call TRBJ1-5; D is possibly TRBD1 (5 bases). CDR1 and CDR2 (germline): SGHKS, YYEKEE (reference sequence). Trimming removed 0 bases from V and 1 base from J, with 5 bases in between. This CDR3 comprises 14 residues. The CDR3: CASSLGGSNQPQHF. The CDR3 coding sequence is TGTGCCAGCAGCTTGGGGGGGAGCAATCAGCCCCAGCATTTT. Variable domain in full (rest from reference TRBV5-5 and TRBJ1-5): DAGVTQSPTHLIKTRGQQVTLRCSPISGHKSVSWYQQVLGQGPQFIFQYYEKEERGRGNFPDRFSARQFPNYSSELNVNALLLGDSALYLCASSLGGSNQPQHFGDGTRLSIL.

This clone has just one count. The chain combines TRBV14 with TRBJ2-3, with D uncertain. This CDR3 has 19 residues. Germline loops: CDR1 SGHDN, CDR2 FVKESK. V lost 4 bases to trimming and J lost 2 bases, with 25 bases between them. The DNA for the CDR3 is TGTGCCAGCAGCCCCGGGCCCCGGAGTCCCTCCCTTTCCACAGATACGCAGTATTTT. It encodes CASSPGPRSPSLSTDTQYF.

The CDR3 DNA is TGTGCCAGTAGTATCTCAGGGGGCAATCAGCCCCAGCATTTT. It codes for CASSISGGNQPQHF. The chain joins TRBV19 to TRBJ1-5, with D perhaps TRBD1 (6 bases). The CDR3 consists of 14 residues. Trimming removed 3 bases from V and 2 bases from J, with 8 bases in between. Germline CDR1 is LNHDA and CDR2 is SQIVND (reference sequence). Drawing the rest from reference TRBV19 and TRBJ1-5, the complete variable domain is DGGITQSPKYLFRKEGQNVTLSCEQNLNHDAMYWYRQDPGQGLRLIYYSQIVNDFQKGDIAEGYSVSREKKESFPLTVTSAQKNPTAFYLCASSISGGNQPQHFGDGTRLSIL.

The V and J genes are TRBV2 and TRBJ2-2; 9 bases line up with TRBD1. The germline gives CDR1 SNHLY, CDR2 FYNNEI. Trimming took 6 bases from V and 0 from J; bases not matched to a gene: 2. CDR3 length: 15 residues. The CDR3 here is CASRGQGANTGELFF. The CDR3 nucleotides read TGTGCCAGCAGGGGACAGGGAGCGAACACCGGGGAGCTGTTTTTT.

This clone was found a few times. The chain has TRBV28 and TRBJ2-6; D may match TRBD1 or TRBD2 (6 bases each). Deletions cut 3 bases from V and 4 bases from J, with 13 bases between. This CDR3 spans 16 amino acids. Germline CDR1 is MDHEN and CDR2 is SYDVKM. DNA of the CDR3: TGTGCCAGCAGTTTTAGGGGGGCGGTGGGGGCCAACGTCCTGACTTTC. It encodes CASSFRGAVGANVLTF. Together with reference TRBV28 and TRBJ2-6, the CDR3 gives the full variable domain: DVKVTQSSRYLVKRTGEKVFLECVQDMDHENMFWYRQDPGLGLRLIYFSYDVKMKEKGDIPEGYSVSREKKERFSLILESASTNQTSMYLCASSFRGAVGANVLTFGAGSRLTVL.

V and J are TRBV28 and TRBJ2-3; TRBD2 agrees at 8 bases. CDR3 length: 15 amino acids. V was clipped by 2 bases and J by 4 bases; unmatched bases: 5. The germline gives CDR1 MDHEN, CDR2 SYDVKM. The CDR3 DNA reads TGTGCCAGCAGTTTAACGGGGGGGCACGCAGATACGCAGTATTTT. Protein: CASSLTGGHADTQYF. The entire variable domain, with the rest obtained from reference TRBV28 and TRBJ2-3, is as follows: DVKVTQSSRYLVKRTGEKVFLECVQDMDHENMFWYRQDPGLGLRLIYFSYDVKMKEKGDIPEGYSVSREKKERFSLILESASTNQTSMYLCASSLTGGHADTQYFGPGTRLTVL.

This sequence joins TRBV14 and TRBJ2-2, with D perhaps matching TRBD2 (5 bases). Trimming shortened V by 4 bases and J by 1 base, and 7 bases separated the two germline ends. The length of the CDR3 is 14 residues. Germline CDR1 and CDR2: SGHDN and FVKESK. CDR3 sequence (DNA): TGTGCCAGCAGCCTTGGGAGGAACACCGGGGAGCTGTTTTTT. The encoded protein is CASSLGRNTGELFF. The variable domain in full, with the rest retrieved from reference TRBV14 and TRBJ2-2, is EAGVTQFPSHSVIEKGQTVTLRCDPISGHDNLYWYRRVMGKEIKFLLHFVKESKQDESGMPNNRFLAERTGGTYSTLKVQPAELEDSGVYFCASSLGRNTGELFFGEGSRLTVL.

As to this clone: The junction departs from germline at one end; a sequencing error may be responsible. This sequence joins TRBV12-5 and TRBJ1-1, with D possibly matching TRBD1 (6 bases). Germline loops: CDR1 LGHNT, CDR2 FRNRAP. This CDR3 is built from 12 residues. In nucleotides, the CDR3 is TGTGCTAGTGGTTTGGGGGGGCTCGCGGAGTTATTT. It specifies CASGLGGLAELF.

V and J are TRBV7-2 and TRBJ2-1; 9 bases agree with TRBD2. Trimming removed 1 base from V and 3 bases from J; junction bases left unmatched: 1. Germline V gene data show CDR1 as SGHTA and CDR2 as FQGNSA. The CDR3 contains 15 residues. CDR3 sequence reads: CASSLVRGGYNEQFF. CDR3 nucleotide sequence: TGTGCCAGCAGCTTAGTGCGGGGGGGCTACAATGAGCAGTTCTTC. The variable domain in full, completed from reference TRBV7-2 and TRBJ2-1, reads GAGVSQSPSNKVTEKGKDVELRCDPISGHTALYWYRQSLGQGLEFLIYFQGNSAPDKSGLPSDRFSAERTGGSVSTLTIQRTQQEDSAVYLCASSLVRGGYNEQFFGPGTRLTVL.

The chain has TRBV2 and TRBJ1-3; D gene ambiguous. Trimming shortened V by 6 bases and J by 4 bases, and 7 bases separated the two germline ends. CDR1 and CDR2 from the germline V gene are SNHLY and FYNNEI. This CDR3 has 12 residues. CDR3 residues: CASRISGNTIYF. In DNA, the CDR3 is TGTGCCAGCAGGATCTCCGGAAACACCATATATTTT.